This T cell receptor (beta chain) was identified during a study of blood T cell repertoires in COVID-19. Study background: Acute and convalescent COVID-19 samples came from the United States, Italy and Spain. PBMCs, B-cell-depleted T cells, or T cells were the source of the cDNA or gDNA that made up the material.

Sequenced by immunoSEQ multiplex PCR; TCRdb stores in-frame clones only, minus some. The profile shows 70,000 or so clones, about nine tenths of them singletons. CDR3 length: 16 amino acids. V lost 4 bases and J 6 bases, leaving 22 bases between the germline ends. The germline V gene has CDR1 KGHSH and CDR2 LQKENI. The rearrangement uses TRBV18 and TRBJ2-7; D might be TRBD1 (6 bases). Sequenced material: peripheral blood. The clonotype originates from a woman of 80 years or more with active COVID-19. CDR3 sequence (DNA): TGTGCCAGCTCACTCGCCAGCGGCAGGGGAAGGGGCGAGCAGTACTTC. It is translated as CASSLASGRGRGEQYF.